Listed below are T cell receptor beta chains from one sample, sequenced in a study of blood T cell repertoires in COVID-19. TCRdb's copy holds only in-frame clones and misses some; the assay was immunoSEQ multiplex PCR. The sample holds about 160,000 clones, 70% to 90% seen once. Material for sequencing was peripheral blood. Source of these receptors: a man at least 80 years old with COVID-19, enrolled during active disease. Each CDR3 is given with its conserved first and last residue. Each record gives: clone size, V gene, D gene, CDR3 protein. D genes are given only for firm matches. Clone size is stated in some rows and not others, as once, few, many or a class when expanded.

abundance: .; v_gene: TRBV6-1; d_gene: TRBD1; CDR3aa: CASSGGPGTGYWGYTF
abundance: .; v_gene: TRBV5-5; d_gene: TRBD2; CDR3aa: CASSLLTSGGDTQYF
abundance: once; v_gene: TRBV9; d_gene: TRBD1; CDR3aa: CASSTGTASSYNSPLHF
abundance: once; v_gene: TRBV7-9; d_gene: .; CDR3aa: CASSSTVSNQPQHF
abundance: .; v_gene: TRBV5-1; d_gene: TRBD2; CDR3aa: CASSLSGLVEETQYF
abundance: .; v_gene: TRBV7-6; d_gene: .; CDR3aa: CASSALDRASTEAFF
abundance: .; v_gene: TRBV24-1; d_gene: TRBD1; CDR3aa: CATSGDSYGYTF
abundance: .; v_gene: TRBV9; d_gene: .; CDR3aa: CASSVGQVNEQFF
abundance: .; v_gene: TRBV7-9; d_gene: .; CDR3aa: CASSLRAAFNGYTF
abundance: .; v_gene: TRBV7-3; d_gene: .; CDR3aa: CASSLSEGTEAFF
abundance: .; v_gene: TRBV11-3; d_gene: TRBD2; CDR3aa: CASSLKASGVFTDTQYF
abundance: .; v_gene: TRBV4-3; d_gene: .; CDR3aa: CASSQRQGEQFF
abundance: few; v_gene: TRBV6-2/TRBV6-3; d_gene: .; CDR3aa: CASSQSGSQRLNQPQHF
abundance: .; v_gene: TRBV14; d_gene: TRBD1; CDR3aa: CASSPADRGRGRLYGYTF
abundance: .; v_gene: TRBV10-3; d_gene: .; CDR3aa: CAISESQDYGYTF
abundance: .; v_gene: TRBV5-6; d_gene: .; CDR3aa: CASSLIYEQFF
abundance: .; v_gene: TRBV29-1; d_gene: .; CDR3aa: CSVEVSDSYTGELFF
abundance: once; v_gene: TRBV9; d_gene: .; CDR3aa: CASSPLQGNIIKTQYF